The T cell receptor (beta chain) under discussion was sequenced for a study of T cells in Graves' hyperthyroidism and ophthalmopathy (dated by TCRdb to between 2018 and 2021). General notes on the study: Peripheral blood was collected at initial diagnosis, before any treatment. To identify TCR V-J signatures that set the groups apart, the researchers used a discovery cohort of more than 95 patients, made up of roughly 40 with Graves' ophthalmopathy and some 58 with stable Graves' hyperthyroidism. Thyroid tissue and blood T-cell repertoires from more than five Graves' hyperthyroidism patients were also compared in the study. Once sampling was done, hyperthyroidism patients were given methimazole at a starting dose of 30 mg daily, whereas ophthalmopathy patients were given high-dose intravenous methylprednisolone. The 95 to 100 discovery patients were divided at random into training and test sets in a 7:3 ratio. The paper reports TCR Vbeta CDR3 sequencing of more than 120 peripheral blood samples: fewer than 50 ophthalmopathy, approximately 74 hyperthyroidism and approximately 17 progressor patients. Whether ophthalmopathy could be predicted prospectively was tested in an independent validation cohort made up of 18 to 20 hyperthyroidism patients plus 17 patients who later progressed to ophthalmopathy.

The CDR3 contains 15 residues, cysteine and phenylalanine counted. Just CDR3 DNA is preserved here, 45 bases in frame from base 1. Via the germline V gene, CDR1 is MDHEN and CDR2 SYDVKM. Clipping removes 6 bases from V and 3 bases from J, with 11 as the unmatched junction base count. Amplification of TCR beta CDR3 regions was carried out from RNA transcripts. The first round of RT-PCR for the TCR CDR3 was performed with the HTBI primer set and the Qiagen OneStep RT-PCR kit. The libraries were constructed in a second round of multiplex PCR and then size-selected and purified. Paired-end sequencing of the libraries was performed with 100 bp reads on an Illumina HiSeq2000. In the authors' own workflow: SOAPnuke was used to process the raw data, with reads discarded if the reads contained adapters or uncalled bases, had a mean Phred below 15, or lacked an exact constant-primer or identifier match. COPE v1.2.5 was used to merge the high-quality paired reads, and each unique nucleotide sequence was defined as a clonotype. MiTCR v1.1 was used to align the clonotypes against IMGT TRBV, TRBD and TRBJ reference segments. Analysis was restricted to V-J combinations with a frequency above 0.0001, which covered 99.2% of repertoires. A TCS score was defined as the ratio of F50 (clonal expansion) to E x V (chaos), with BLOSUM62-based TCRdist applied between CDR3 peptides within each V-J. Welch's t-statistics and random forest reduced around 520 V-J features to 10 to 15, which were used in a naive Bayes classifier (R e1071). Clones were called with MiXCR by TCRdb after fastp trimmed the public reads at Q25, and only in-frame beta chains were retained. Rows with one shared CDR3 protein collapse into an entry with the most common genes and DNA. Clone size and V and J calls follow TCRdb, not the original study. The sample profile shows some 530,000 distinct CDR3 sequences; roughly 23% of them were found once. Of the sample, less than 65% is held by the ten largest clones.

In the ophthalmopathy patients, disease was moderately to severely active, with a Clinical Activity Score of 3 or more, a NOSPECS grade of 4 or more, and a duration of less than 3 months. Exclusion was applied to patients with uncontrolled infections, other autoimmune diseases, pregnancy or lactation. Clinical symptoms, serum thyroxine and TRAb, thyroid ultrasound, and orbital computed tomography formed the basis for the diagnoses. PBMCs were separated from roughly 9.6 ml of fresh peripheral blood using Ficoll-Paque density gradient centrifugation. Total RNA was extracted using Trizol reagent, and RNA quality was assessed on an Agilent 2100 Bioanalyzer. Findings and caveats that apply to the study as a whole: No statistical method was used to set the sample size in advance, and investigators knew the group allocation. In validation, progression to ophthalmopathy was predicted by the model with almost 71% sensitivity and nearly 75% specificity, a median of around 6.5 months before onset. Most expanded thyroid clonotypes (frequency above 0.001) were also detected in blood, suggesting blood repertoires may reflect thyroid immune responses. In cross-validation, a model built on a 13 V-J signature told ophthalmopathy apart from stable hyperthyroidism with 85% to 90% sensitivity and about 81% specificity, and in testing the same model reached 80%/75%.

Concerning this clonotype itself: The antigen it binds to is not known. No per-base quality is available; no much larger clone lies one base away.

The sequenced sample consisted of blood. The sequence was collected from a woman in her seventies with Graves' ophthalmopathy. This sequence uses TRBV28 and TRBJ2-7, with 7 junctional bases fitting TRBD2. The DNA reads TGTGCCAGCAGCCCTCCCTCGGGACTATTCTACGAGCAGTACTTC. Translated, it reads CASSPPSGLFYEQYF. The CDR3 plus the reference TRBV28 and TRBJ2-7 genes for the other parts give the full variable domain: DVKVTQSSRYLVKRTGEKVFLECVQDMDHENMFWYRQDPGLGLRLIYFSYDVKMKEKGDIPEGYSVSREKKERFSLILESASTNQTSMYLCASSPPSGLFYEQYFGPGTRLTVT.